This TCR beta chain is from a study of yellow fever vaccine responses in identical twins (dated by TCRdb to 2017 to 2018). Describing the broader study: In the study, vaccine-responding T cell clones were precisely tracked in identical twins. On the study overall, not on this receptor specifically: According to the authors, the vaccine-induced T cell response in identical twins seemed to be partly convergent and partly specific to each individual.

There are 15 amino acids in the CDR3, from cysteine to phenylalanine inclusive. Kept here is only the CDR3 DNA, which spans 45 bases and is read in frame from base 1. At the junction V is shortened by 2 bases and J by 1 base, with 12 bases in between. From the germline V gene (reference sequence), CDR1 is GTSNPN and CDR2 is SVGIG. For this clonotype: Its antigen specificity is not known. Per-base quality was not reported, and no clone a single base away is much larger than it.

To prepare the library, RT-PCR was applied. The reads were generated on an Illumina HiSeq 2500. TCRdb reanalyzed the raw reads on its own, using fastp at Q25 for trimming and MiXCR for clone calling, and kept in-frame beta chains. When rows share a CDR3 protein, they turn into one entry using the most common DNA and genes. For this sample the table gives over a thousand distinct CDR3 sequences, of which about 82% were detected only once. Around 24% of the sample is in the top ten clones. This material consisted of T cells from blood (PBMCs), unsorted or a sorted subset (not recorded which), taken before or after yellow fever vaccination (not recorded which). This TCR derives from a female donor who received the yellow fever vaccine. The chain links TRBV30 with TRBJ1-5, with TRBD1 tentatively as D gene (6 bases match). The CDR3 corresponds to CAWSKGGRSNQPQHF. DNA sequence: TGTGCCTGGAGTAAGGGGGGGAGAAGCAATCAGCCCCAGCATTTT.